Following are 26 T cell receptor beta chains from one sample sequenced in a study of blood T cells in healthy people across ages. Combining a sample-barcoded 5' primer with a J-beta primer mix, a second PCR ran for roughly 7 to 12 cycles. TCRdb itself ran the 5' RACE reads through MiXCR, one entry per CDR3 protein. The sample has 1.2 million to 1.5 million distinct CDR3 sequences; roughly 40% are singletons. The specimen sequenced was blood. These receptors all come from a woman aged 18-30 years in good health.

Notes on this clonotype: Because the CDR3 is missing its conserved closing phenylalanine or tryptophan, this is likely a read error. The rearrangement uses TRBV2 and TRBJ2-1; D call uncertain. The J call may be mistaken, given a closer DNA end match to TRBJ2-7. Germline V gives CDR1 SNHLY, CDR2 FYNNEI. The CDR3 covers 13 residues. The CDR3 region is CASSETSWNEQYL. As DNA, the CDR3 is TGTGCCAGCAGTGAAACCTCGTGGAATGAGCAGTACCTC.

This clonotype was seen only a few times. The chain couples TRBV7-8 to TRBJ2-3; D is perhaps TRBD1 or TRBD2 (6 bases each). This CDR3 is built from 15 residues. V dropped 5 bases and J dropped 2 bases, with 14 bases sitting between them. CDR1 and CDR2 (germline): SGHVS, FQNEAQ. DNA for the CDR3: TGTGCCAGCAGCCCCCGGGGGCCCCTCACAGATACGCAGTATTTT. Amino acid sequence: CASSPRGPLTDTQYF.

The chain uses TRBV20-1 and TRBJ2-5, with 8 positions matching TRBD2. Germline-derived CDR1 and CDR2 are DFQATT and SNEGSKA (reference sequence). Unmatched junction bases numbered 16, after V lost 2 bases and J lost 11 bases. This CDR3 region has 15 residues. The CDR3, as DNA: TGCAGTGCTAGAAGAGGTGGGACTAGTCTCGATGAGCAGTACTTC. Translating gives CSARRGGTSLDEQYF.

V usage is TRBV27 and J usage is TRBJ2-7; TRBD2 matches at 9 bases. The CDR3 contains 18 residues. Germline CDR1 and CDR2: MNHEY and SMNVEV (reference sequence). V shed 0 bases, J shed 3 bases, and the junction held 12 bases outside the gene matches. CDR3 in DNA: TGTGCCAGCAGTTTATCGTTTCCTAGCGGGATCCTAGTCTACGAGCAGTACTTC. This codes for CASSLSFPSGILVYEQYF.

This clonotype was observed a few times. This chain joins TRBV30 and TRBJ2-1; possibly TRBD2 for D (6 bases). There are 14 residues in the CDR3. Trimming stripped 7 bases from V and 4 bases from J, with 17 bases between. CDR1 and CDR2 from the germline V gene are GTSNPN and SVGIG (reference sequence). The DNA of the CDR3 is TGTGCCTCCCCCCGGGGCGGGGATTACAATGAGCAGTTCTTC. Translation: CASPRGGDYNEQFF. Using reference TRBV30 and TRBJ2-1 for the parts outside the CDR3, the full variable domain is SQTIHQWPATLVQPVGSPLSLECTVEGTSNPNLYWYRQAAGRGLQLLFYSVGIGQISSEVPQNLSASRPQDRQFILSSKKLLLSDSGFYLCASPRGGDYNEQFFGPGTRLTVL.

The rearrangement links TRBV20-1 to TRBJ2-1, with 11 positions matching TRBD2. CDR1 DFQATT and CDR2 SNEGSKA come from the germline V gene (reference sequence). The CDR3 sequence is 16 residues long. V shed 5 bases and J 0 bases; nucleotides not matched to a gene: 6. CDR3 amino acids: CSAEGLAGGSYNEQFF. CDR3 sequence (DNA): TGCAGTGCTGAGGGGCTAGCGGGGGGCTCCTACAATGAGCAGTTCTTC.

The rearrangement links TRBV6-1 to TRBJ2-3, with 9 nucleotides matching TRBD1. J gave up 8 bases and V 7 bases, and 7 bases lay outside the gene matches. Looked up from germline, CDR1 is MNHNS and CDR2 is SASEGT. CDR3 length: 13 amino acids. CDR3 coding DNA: TGTGCCAGCACGGGACAGGGAGACGGTACGCAGTATTTT. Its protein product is CASTGQGDGTQYF.

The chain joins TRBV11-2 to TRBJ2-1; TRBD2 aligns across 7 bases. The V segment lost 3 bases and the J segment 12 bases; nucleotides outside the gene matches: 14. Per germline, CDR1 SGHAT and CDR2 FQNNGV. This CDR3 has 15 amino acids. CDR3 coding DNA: TGTGCCAGCAGCTTTGGACTAGAAGCAAGTATGGTGCAGTTCTTC. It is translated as CASSFGLEASMVQFF.

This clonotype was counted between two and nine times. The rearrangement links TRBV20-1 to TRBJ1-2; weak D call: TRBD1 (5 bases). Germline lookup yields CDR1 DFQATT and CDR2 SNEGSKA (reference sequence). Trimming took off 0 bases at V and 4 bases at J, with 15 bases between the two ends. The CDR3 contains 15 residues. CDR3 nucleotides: TGCAGTGCTAGAGATTGGCAGGGTTTGAGCTATGGCTACACCTTC. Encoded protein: CSARDWQGLSYGYTF.

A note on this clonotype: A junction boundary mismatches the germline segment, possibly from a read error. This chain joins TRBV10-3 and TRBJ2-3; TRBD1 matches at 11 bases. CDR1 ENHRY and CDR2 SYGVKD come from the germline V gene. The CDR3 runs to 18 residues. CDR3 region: CAIMGTGGSVSYTDTQCF. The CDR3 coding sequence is TGTGCCATCATGGGGACAGGGGGTAGTGTGAGCTACACAGATACGCAGTGTTTT.

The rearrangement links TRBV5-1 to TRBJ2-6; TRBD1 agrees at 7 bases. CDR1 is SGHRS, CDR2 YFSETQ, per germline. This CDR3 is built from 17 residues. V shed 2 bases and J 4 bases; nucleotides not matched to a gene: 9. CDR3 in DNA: TGCGCCAGCAGCTTTCACAGGGGTGGAAGAGGGGCCAACGTCCTGACTTTC. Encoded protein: CASSFHRGGRGANVLTF.

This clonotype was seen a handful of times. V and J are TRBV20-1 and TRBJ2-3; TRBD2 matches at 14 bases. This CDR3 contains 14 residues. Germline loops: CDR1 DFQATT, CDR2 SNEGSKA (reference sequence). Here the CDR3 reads CSGTSGSRADTQYF. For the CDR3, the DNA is TGCAGCGGGACTAGCGGGAGTCGTGCAGATACGCAGTATTTT.

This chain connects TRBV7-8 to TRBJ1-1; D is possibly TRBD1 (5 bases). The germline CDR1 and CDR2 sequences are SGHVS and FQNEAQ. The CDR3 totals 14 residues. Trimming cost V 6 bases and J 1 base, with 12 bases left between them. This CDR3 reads CASREGTGNTEAFF. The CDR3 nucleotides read TGTGCCAGCAGGGAGGGAACAGGGAACACTGAAGCTTTCTTT.

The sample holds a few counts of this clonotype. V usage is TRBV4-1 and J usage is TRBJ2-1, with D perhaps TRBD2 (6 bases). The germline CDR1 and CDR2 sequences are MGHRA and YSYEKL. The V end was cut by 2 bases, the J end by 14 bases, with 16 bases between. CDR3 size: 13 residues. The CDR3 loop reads CASSQLAGRMEFF. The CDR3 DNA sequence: TGCGCCAGCAGCCAACTGGCAGGGAGGATGGAGTTCTTC.

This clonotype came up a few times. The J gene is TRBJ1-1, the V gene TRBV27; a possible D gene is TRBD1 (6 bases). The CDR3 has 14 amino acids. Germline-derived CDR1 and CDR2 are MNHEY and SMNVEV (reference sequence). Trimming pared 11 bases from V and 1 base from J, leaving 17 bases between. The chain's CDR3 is CAPIRGARNTEAFF. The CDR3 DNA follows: TGTGCCCCCATACGGGGGGCGCGGAACACTGAAGCTTTCTTT.

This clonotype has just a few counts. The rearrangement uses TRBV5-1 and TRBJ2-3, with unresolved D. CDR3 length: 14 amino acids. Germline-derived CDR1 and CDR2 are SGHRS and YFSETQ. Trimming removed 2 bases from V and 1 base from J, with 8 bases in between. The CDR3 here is CASSFATRTDTQYF. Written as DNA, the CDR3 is TGCGCCAGCAGCTTCGCCACACGCACAGATACGCAGTATTTT.

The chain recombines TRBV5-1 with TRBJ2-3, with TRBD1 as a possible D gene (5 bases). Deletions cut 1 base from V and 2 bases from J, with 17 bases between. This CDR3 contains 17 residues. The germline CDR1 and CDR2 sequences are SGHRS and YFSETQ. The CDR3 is CASSLKQANFDTDTQYF. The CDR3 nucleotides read TGCGCCAGCAGCTTGAAACAGGCCAATTTCGACACAGATACGCAGTATTTT.

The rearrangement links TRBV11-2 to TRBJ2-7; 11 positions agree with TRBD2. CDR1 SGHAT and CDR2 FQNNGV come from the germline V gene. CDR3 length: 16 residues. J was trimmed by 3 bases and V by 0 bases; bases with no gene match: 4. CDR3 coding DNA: TGTGCCAGCAGCTTAGAATTGGGGACTAGCGGCTACGAGCAGTACTTC. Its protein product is CASSLELGTSGYEQYF.

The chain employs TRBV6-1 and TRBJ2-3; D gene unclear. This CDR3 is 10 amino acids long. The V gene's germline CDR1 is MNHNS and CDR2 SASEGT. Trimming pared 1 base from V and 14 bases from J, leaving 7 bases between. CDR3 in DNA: TGTGCCAGCAGTGAAGAGGTGTGGTATTTT. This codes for CASSEEVWYF.

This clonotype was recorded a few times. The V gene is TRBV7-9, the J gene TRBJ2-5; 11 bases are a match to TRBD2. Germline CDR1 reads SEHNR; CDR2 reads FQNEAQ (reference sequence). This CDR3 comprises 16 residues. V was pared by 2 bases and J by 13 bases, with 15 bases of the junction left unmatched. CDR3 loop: CASSLRGTSGRSERYF. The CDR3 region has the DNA TGTGCCAGCAGCTTAAGGGGAACTAGCGGGAGAAGTGAACGGTACTTC.

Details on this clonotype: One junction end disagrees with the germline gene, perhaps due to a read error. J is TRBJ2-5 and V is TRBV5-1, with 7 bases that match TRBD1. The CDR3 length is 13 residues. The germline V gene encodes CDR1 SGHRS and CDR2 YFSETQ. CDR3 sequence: CANSVGQTEAQYF. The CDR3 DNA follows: TGCGCCAACAGCGTGGGACAGACTGAGGCCCAGTACTTC.

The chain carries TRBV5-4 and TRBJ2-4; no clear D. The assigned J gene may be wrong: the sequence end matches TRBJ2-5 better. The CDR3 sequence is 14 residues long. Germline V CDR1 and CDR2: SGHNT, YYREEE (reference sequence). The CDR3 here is CASSPTKSQETQYF. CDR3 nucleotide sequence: TGTGCCAGCAGCCCAACCAAGAGCCAAGAGACCCAGTACTTC.

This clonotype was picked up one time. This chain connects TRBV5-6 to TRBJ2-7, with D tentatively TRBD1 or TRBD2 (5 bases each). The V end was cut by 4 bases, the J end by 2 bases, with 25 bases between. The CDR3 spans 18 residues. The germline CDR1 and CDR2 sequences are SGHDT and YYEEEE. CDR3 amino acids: CASSTYLSTGAETYEQYF. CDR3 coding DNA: TGTGCCAGCAGCACGTACTTATCAACCGGGGCTGAAACCTACGAGCAGTACTTC. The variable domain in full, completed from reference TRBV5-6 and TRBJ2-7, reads DAGVTQSPTHLIKTRGQQVTLRCSPKSGHDTVSWYQQALGQGPQFIFQYYEEEERQRGNFPDRFSGHQFPNYSSELNVNALLLGDSALYLCASSTYLSTGAETYEQYFGPGTRLTVT.

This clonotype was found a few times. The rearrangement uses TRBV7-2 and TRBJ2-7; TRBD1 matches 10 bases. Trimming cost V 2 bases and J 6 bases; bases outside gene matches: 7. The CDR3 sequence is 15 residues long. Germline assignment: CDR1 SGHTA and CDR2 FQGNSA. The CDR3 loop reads CASSLQGQGLLEQYF. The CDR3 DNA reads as TGTGCCAGCAGCTTACAGGGACAGGGGCTCCTCGAGCAGTACTTC.

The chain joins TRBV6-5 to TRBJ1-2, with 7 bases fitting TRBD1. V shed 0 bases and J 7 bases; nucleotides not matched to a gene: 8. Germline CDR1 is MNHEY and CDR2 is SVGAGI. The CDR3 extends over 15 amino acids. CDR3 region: CASSYSKTGVSGYTF. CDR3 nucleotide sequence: TGTGCCAGCAGTTACTCGAAAACAGGGGTTAGTGGCTACACCTTC.

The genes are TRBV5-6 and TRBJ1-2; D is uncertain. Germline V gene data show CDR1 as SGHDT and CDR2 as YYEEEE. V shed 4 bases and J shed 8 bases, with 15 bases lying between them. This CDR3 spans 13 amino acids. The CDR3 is CASSHGPAQGYTF. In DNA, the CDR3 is TGTGCCAGCAGCCACGGCCCCGCCCAAGGCTACACCTTC.